This record covers a single T cell receptor beta chain. The entry originates in a study of blood T cells in healthy people across ages. After removal of 5 bases from V and 3 bases from J, the junction contained 9 bases not matched to a gene. The CDR3 is made up of 18 amino acids. The V gene's germline CDR1 is SGHVS and CDR2 FQNEAQ. It was with a sample-barcoded 5' primer and a J-beta primer mix that a second PCR of about 6 to 11 cycles was run. Via MiXCR, TCRdb re-called the 5' RACE reads, giving one row per CDR3 protein. Of roughly 720,000 distinct CDR3 sequences detected, 50% to 65% appear once; the ten largest clones hold approximately 41%.

This receptor was identified in a man at least 80 years old in good health. Sequencing was carried out using blood. The chain has TRBV7-8 and TRBJ2-3; 15 positions agree with TRBD2. The chain's CDR3 is CASSRGLAGGQGTDTQYF. The CDR3 DNA follows: TGTGCCAGCAGCCGAGGACTAGCGGGAGGGCAGGGAACAGATACGCAGTATTTT.